This T cell receptor (beta chain) was found in a study of blood T cell repertoires in COVID-19. Produced via immunoSEQ multiplex PCR; TCRdb's table is partial and in-frame only. The table has more than 80,000 clones, about 85% seen once. This CDR3 comprises 16 residues. Germline CDR1 SGHRS, CDR2 YFSETQ. Trimming took 4 bases from V and 0 from J; bases not matched to a gene: 7. The chain is built from TRBV5-1 and TRBJ2-1, with 7 nucleotides matching TRBD1. The source is a woman older than 75 with COVID-19, enrolled during active disease. Sequenced: peripheral blood. The CDR3 sequence is CASSPGTASSYNEQFF. The CDR3 nucleotides read TGCGCCAGCAGCCCCGGGACAGCGAGCTCCTACAATGAGCAGTTCTTC.